This T cell receptor beta chain was documented in a study of PD-1 blockade in classical Hodgkin lymphoma (dated by TCRdb to the early 2020s). About the full investigation: Nivolumab dosing was 3 mg/kg intravenously every 2 weeks, continuing until either disease progression or unacceptable toxicity. The study used TCR beta sequencing and CyTOF to define a peripheral blood immune signature of response to PD-1 blockade in classical Hodgkin lymphoma. What the research found in general, with its limitations: By C4D1, a significant rise was seen in CD4+ TCR diversity but not in CD8+ TCR diversity (p=0.0027 vs p=0.16), and the rise was most apparent among complete responders (p=0.02). Baseline TCR diversity was reported to be lower in newly diagnosed patients than in healthy donors, and even lower in relapsed/refractory patients. Patients starting nivolumab less than 1 year after ASCT had lower diversity and were excluded from later analyses to avoid confounding by immune reconstitution. Baseline diversity similar to that of newly diagnosed patients was observed in trial patients achieving complete response, whereas significantly lower diversity was observed in partial responders and progressors. The study was limited to a single clinical trial cohort, and causes of repertoire differences, possibly disease activity or prior therapy, remained undefined.

The CDR3 contains 14 residues, cysteine and phenylalanine counted. Only the CDR3 part of the read is kept: 42 bases, read in frame from the first base. The germline V gene sets CDR1 to SGHRS and CDR2 to YFSETQ. Germline trimming: 5 bases from V, 6 bases from J; junction bases outside gene matches: 4. Explained via the paper, the time point label denotes: cycle 1 day 1 (C1D1), immediately before nivolumab initiation. Every trial patient had relapsed after autologous stem cell transplantation, and cohorts A, B and C differed in prior brentuximab vedotin exposure. The trial cohort comprised some 60 patients with relapsed/refractory classical Hodgkin lymphoma whose best overall responses were complete response, partial response or progressive disease. Single-agent nivolumab was administered to trial patients in the multi-cohort phase II CheckMate 205 trial. An independent review committee assessed best overall response by applying the 2007 International Working Group response criteria. Trial PBMCs were collected just before the start of nivolumab (C1D1) and during therapy at cycle 2 day 1 and cycle 4 day 1. Peripheral blood was collected in 8 mL Vacutainer Cell Preparation Tubes, from which PBMCs were isolated by centrifugation and then cryopreserved.

The Qiagen DNeasy kit was used to extract genomic DNA both from unsorted PBMCs and from the negatively selected CD4+ and CD8+ fractions. TCR beta CDR3 regions were subjected to amplification by immunoSEQ multiplex PCR with primers that anneal to V and J segments. Amplification bias was minimized using a synthetic immune receptor repertoire, and residual bias was removed computationally after sequencing. In the paper's pipeline: Repertoire diversity was quantified as the Shannon entropy index using custom Python scripts. The unsorted, CD4+ and CD8+ repertoires were each analyzed separately, with the exception of combined analyses, where CD4+ and CD8+ sequences were merged in silico. Clonal expansion was defined as a frequency increase of at least 2-fold after treatment compared with C1D1, and clones undetected at baseline were assigned a pseudocount of 0.5. Singleton clones were defined as clones with 0 or 1 copy at C1D1, and non-singleton clones were defined as clones with 2 or more copies. Clones expanded in unsorted samples were annotated as CD4+, CD8+ or unknown by matching protein sequences in sorted samples from the same patient. Diversity changes from C1D1 to C4D1 were tested in paired samples using Wilcoxon tests. TCRdb took this table from immuneACCESS and kept in-frame rearrangements with V and J called. Such tables lack part of the clones; where checked against another copy, unresolved V genes explain under half of the gap, and the rest is unexplained. V, J and clone size were drawn from that table, and D and trimming were deduced from the DNA. A total of more than 20,000 clones appear in this sample, around 84% of them only once. The ten largest clonotypes hold 2.5% of the sample.

About this clone: Its cognate antigen has yet to be identified. The sample holds no much larger clone one base away, and base qualities are not on file.

This TCR was sampled from a human donor with classical Hodgkin lymphoma. The material sequenced was peripheral blood mononuclear cells (PBMCs), taken at baseline. The rearrangement joined TRBV5-1 to TRBJ1-5, with TRBD1 matching 11 junction bases. The CDR3 region has the sequence CASSPGQGGQPQHF. The DNA reads TGCGCCAGCAGTCCGGGACAGGGGGGTCAGCCCCAGCATTTT.